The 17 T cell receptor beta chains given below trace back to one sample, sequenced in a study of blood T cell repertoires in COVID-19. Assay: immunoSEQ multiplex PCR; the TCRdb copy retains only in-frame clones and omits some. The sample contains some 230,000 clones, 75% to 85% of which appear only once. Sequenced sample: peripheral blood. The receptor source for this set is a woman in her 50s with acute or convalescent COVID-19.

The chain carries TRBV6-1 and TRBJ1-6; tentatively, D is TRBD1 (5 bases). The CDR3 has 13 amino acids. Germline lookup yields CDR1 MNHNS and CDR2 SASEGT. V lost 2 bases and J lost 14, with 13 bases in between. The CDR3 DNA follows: TGTGCCAGCAGTGAACGTGGGGACTCGGCCCTCCACTTT. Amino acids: CASSERGDSALHF.

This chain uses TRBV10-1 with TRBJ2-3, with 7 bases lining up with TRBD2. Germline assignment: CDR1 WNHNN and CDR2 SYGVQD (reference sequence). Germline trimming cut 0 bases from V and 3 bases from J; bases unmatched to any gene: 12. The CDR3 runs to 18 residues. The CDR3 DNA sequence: TGCGCCAGCAGTGAGTCCTGTTTTCTCCGGGGGGAGACAGATACGCAGTATTTT. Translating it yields CASSESCFLRGETDTQYF.

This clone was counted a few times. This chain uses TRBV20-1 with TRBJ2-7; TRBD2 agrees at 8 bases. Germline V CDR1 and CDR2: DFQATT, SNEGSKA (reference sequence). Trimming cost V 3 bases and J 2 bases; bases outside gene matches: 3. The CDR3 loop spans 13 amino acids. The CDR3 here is CSASGGGTYEQYF. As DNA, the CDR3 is TGCAGTGCTAGTGGCGGGGGGACCTACGAGCAGTACTTC.

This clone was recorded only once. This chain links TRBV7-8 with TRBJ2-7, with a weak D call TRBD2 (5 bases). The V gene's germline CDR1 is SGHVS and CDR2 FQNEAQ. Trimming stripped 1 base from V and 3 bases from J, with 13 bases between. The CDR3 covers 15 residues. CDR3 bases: TGTGCCAGCAGCTTAGTTACAAGTCGGGACTACGAGCAGTACTTC. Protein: CASSLVTSRDYEQYF.

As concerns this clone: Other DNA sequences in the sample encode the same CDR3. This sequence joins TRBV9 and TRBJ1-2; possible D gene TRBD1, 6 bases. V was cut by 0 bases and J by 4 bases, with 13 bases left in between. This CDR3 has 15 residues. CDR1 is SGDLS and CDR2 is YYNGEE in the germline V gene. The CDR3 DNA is TGTGCCAGCAGCGTAGGAGGGGGGGAAATCTATGGCTACACCTTC. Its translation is CASSVGGGEIYGYTF.

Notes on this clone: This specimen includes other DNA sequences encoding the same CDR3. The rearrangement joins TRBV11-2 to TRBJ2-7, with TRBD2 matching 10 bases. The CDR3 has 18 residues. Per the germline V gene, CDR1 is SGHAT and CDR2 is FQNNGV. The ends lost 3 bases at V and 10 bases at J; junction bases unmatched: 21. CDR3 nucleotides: TGTGCCAGCAGCTTGGATGTTAGCGGGAGGCCAAACCCGGGAGAACAGTACTTC. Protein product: CASSLDVSGRPNPGEQYF. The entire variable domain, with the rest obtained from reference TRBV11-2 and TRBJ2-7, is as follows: EAGVAQSPRYKIIEKRQSVAFWCNPISGHATLYWYQQILGQGPKLLIQFQNNGVVDDSQLPKDRFSAERLKGVDSTLKIQPAKLEDSAVYLCASSLDVSGRPNPGEQYFGPGTRLTVT.

Here the CDR3 DNA reads TGCGCCAGCAGCTTGGTTTCAGGGGCGGACTATGGCTACACCTTC. It codes for CASSLVSGADYGYTF. The rearrangement joins TRBV5-1 to TRBJ1-2, with a weak D call TRBD1 (6 bases). V lost 0 bases, J lost 3 bases, and 12 bases lay in between. The CDR3 has 15 amino acids. Germline V lookup: CDR1 SGHRS, CDR2 YFSETQ.

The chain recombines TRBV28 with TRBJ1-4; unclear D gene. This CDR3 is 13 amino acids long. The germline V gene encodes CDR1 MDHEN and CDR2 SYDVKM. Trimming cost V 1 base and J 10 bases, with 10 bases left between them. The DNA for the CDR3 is TGTGCCAGCAGTTTATTTTCGCCAGGAAAACTGTTTTTT. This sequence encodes CASSLFSPGKLFF.

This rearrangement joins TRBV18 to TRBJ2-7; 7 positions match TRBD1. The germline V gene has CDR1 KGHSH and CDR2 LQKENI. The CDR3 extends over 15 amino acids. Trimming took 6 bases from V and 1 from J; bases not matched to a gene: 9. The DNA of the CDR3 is TGTGCCAGCTCCCCCGACAGGGTAAGGTCCTACGAGCAGTACTTC. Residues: CASSPDRVRSYEQYF. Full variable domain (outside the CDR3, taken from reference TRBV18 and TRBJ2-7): NAGVMQNPRHLVRRRGQEARLRCSPMKGHSHVYWYRQLPEEGLKFMVYLQKENIIDESGMPKERFSAEFPKEGPSILRIQQVVRGDSAAYFCASSPDRVRSYEQYFGPGTRLTVT.

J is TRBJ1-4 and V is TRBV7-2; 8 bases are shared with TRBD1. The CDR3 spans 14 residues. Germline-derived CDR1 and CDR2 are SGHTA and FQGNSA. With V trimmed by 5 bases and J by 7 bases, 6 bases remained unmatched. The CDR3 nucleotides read TGTGCCAGCAGCGTCCAGGGGGCGGGTGAAAAACTGTTTTTT. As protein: CASSVQGAGEKLFF.

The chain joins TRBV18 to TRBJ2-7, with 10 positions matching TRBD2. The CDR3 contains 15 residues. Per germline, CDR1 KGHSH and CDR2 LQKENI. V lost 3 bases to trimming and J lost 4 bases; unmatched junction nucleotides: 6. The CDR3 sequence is CASSPTSGKRYEQYF. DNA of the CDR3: TGTGCCAGCTCACCTACTAGCGGGAAGAGGTACGAGCAGTACTTC.

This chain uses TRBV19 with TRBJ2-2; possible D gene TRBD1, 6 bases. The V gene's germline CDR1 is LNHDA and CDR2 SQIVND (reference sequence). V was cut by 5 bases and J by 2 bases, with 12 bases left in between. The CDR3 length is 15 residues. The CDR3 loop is CASSPSGANTGELFF. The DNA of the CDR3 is TGTGCCAGTAGTCCCTCAGGGGCTAACACCGGGGAGCTGTTTTTT.

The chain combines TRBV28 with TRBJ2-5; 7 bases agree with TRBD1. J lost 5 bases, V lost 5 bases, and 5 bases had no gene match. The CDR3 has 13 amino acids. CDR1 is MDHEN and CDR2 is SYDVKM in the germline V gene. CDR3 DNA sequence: TGTGCCAGCAGTCTACAGGGGTGGGAGACCCAGTACTTC. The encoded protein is CASSLQGWETQYF. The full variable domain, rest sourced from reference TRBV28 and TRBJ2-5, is DVKVTQSSRYLVKRTGEKVFLECVQDMDHENMFWYRQDPGLGLRLIYFSYDVKMKEKGDIPEGYSVSREKKERFSLILESASTNQTSMYLCASSLQGWETQYFGPGTRLLVL.

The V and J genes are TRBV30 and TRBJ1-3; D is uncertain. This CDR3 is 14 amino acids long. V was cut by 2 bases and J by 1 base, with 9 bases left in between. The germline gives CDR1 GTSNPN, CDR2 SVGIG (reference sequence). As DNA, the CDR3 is TGTGCCTGGAGTCGCGGAAAGTCTGGAAACACCATATATTTT. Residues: CAWSRGKSGNTIYF. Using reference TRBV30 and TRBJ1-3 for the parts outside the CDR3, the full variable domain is SQTIHQWPATLVQPVGSPLSLECTVEGTSNPNLYWYRQAAGRGLQLLFYSVGIGQISSEVPQNLSASRPQDRQFILSSKKLLLSDSGFYLCAWSRGKSGNTIYFGEGSWLTVV.

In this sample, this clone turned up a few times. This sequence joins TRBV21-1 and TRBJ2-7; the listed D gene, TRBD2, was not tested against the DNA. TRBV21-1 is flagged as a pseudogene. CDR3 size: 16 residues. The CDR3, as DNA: TGTGCCAGCAGCAAGGAAGGACTAGCGGGTTTCGACGAGCAGTACTTC. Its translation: CASSKEGLAGFDEQYF.

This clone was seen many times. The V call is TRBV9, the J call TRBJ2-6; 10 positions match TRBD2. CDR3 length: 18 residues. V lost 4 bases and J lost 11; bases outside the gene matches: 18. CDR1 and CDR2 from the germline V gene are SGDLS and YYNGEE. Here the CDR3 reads CASSRISGGLHVRDVLTF. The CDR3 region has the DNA TGTGCCAGCAGCCGGATTAGCGGGGGGCTCCACGTTAGGGACGTCCTGACTTTC.

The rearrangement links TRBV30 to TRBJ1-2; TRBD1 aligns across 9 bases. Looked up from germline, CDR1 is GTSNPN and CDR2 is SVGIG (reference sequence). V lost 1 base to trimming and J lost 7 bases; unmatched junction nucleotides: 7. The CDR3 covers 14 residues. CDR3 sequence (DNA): TGTGCCTGGAGTGAGGGGGGACAGGGAGGTGGCTACACCTTC. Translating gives CAWSEGGQGGGYTF. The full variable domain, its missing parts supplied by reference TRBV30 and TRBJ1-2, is SQTIHQWPATLVQPVGSPLSLECTVEGTSNPNLYWYRQAAGRGLQLLFYSVGIGQISSEVPQNLSASRPQDRQFILSSKKLLLSDSGFYLCAWSEGGQGGGYTFGSGTRLTVV.